This TCR beta chain stems from a study of T cell changes during pregnancy in multiple sclerosis. The method was immunoSEQ multiplex PCR; TCRdb's version includes in-frame clones alone and lacks a portion of them. This table holds 55,000 to 75,000 clones, 91% found once. This sequence was found in a female donor in good health, enrolled as a control in a pregnancy study. Here the sequenced sample was peripheral blood, taken in the third trimester of pregnancy.

CDR3 coding DNA: TGTGCCAGCAGCGTAGAGCGGGGGAGCACAGATACGCAGTATTTT. Its translation: CASSVERGSTDTQYF. The V gene is TRBV2, the J gene TRBJ2-3, with TRBD2 matching over 8 bases. The V and J ends lost 6 bases and 0 bases, in that order; junction bases with no gene match: 5. The CDR3 totals 15 residues. The V gene's germline CDR1 is SNHLY and CDR2 FYNNEI.